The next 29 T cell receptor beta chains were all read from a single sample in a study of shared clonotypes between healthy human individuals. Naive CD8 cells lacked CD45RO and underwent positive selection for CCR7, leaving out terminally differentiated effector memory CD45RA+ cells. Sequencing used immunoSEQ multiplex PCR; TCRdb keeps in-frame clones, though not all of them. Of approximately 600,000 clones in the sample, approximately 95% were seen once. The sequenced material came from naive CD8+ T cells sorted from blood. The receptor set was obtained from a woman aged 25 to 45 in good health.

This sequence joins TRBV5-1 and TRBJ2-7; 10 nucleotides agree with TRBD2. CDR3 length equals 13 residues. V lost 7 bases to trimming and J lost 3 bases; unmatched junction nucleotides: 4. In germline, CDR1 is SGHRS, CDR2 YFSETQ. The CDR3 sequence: CASAWTSGYEQYF. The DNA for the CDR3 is TGCGCCAGCGCTTGGACTAGCGGCTACGAGCAGTACTTC. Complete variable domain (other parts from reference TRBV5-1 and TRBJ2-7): KAGVTQTPRYLIKTRGQQVTLSCSPISGHRSVSWYQQTPGQGLQFLFEYFSETQRNKGNFPGRFSGRQFSNSRSEMNVSTLELGDSALYLCASAWTSGYEQYFGPGTRLTVT.

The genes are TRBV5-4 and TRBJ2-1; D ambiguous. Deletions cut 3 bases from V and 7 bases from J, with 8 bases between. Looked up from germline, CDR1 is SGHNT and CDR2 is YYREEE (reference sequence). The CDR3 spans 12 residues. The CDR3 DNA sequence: TGTGCCAGCAGCTGGCGTGTGAATGAGCAGTTCTTC. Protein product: CASSWRVNEQFF.

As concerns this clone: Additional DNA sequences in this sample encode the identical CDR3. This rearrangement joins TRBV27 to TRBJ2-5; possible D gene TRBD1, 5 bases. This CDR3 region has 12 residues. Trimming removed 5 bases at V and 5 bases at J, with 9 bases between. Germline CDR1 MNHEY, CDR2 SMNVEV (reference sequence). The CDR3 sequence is CASSHPGETQYF. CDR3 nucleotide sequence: TGTGCCAGCAGTCACCCAGGGGAGACCCAGTACTTC.

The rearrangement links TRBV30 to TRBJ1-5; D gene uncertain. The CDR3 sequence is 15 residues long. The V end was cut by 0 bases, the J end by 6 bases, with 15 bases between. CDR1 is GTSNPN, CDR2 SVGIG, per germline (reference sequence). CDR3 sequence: CAWSVRGYQVQPQHF. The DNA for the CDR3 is TGTGCCTGGAGTGTACGAGGGTACCAGGTTCAGCCCCAGCATTTT.

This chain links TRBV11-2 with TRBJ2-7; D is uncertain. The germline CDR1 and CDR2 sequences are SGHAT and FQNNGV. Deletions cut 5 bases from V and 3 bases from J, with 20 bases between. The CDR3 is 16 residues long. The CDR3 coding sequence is TGTGCCAGCAGCCTTGGTAGTGCCCTCTCAGGCTACGAGCAGTACTTC. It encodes CASSLGSALSGYEQYF.

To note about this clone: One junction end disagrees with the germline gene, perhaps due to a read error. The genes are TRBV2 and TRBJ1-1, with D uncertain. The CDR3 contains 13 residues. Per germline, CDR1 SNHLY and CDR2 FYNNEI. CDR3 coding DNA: TGTGTCAGCAGACCCGACGGCGGAACTGAAGCTTTCTTT. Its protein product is CVSRPDGGTEAFF.

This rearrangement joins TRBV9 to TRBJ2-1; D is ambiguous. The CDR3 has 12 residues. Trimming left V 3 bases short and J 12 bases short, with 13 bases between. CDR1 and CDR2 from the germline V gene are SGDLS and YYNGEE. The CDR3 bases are TGTGCCAGCAGCGACCATGGGCTCTGGCAGTTCTTC. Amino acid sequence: CASSDHGLWQFF.

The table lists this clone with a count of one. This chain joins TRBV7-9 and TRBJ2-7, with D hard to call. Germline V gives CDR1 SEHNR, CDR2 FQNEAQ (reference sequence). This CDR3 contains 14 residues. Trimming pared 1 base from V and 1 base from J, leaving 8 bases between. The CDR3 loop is CASSLGAQSYEQYF. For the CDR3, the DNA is TGTGCCAGCAGCTTAGGGGCCCAATCCTACGAGCAGTACTTC.

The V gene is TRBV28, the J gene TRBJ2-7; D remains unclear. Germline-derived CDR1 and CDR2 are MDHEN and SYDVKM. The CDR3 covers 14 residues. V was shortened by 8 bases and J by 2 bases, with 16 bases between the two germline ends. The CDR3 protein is CASQPSDLTYEQYF. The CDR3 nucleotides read TGTGCCAGCCAGCCGTCGGACCTAACCTACGAGCAGTACTTC.

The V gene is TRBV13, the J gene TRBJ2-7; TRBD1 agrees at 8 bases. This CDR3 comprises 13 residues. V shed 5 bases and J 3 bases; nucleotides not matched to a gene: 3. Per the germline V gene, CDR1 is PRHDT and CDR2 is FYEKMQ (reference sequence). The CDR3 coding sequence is TGTGCCAGCAGCCAAGGGACAGGCTACGAGCAGTACTTC. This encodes CASSQGTGYEQYF.

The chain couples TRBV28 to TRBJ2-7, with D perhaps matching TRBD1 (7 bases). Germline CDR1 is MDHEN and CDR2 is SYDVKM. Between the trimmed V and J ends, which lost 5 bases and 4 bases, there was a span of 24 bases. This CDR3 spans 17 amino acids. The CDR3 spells CASSPYAGQLNRYEQYF. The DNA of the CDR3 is TGTGCCAGCAGTCCTTACGCGGGACAGCTGAACCGTTACGAGCAGTACTTC.

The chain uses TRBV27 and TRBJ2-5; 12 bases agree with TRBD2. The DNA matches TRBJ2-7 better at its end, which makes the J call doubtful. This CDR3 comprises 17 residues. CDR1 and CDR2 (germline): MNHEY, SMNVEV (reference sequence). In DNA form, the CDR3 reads TGTGCCAGCAGTTTCCTGACTAGCGGGAGAGGAAACTACGAGCAGTACTTC. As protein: CASSFLTSGRGNYEQYF.

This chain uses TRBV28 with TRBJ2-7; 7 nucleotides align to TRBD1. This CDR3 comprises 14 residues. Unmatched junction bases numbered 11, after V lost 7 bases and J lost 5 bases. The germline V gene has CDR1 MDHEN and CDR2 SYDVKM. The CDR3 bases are TGTGCCAGCACCAGTTTAGGGCAGGGGGACGAGCAGTACTTC. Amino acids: CASTSLGQGDEQYF.

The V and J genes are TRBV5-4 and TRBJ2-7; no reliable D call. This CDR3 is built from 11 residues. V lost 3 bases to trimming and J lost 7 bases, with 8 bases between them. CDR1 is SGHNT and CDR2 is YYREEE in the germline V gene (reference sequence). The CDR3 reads CASSYLGEQYF. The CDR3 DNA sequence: TGTGCCAGCAGCTACCTAGGGGAGCAGTACTTC. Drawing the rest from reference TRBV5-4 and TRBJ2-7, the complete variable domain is ETGVTQSPTHLIKTRGQQVTLRCSSQSGHNTVSWYQQALGQGPQFIFQYYREEENGRGNFPPRFSGLQFPNYSSELNVNALELDDSALYLCASSYLGEQYFGPGTRLTVT.

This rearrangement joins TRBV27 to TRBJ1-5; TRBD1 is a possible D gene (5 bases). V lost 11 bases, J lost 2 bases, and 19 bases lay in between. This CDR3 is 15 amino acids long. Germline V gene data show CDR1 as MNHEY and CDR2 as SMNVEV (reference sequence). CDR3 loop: CARREPGTGNQPQHF. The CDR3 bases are TGTGCCCGACGGGAACCGGGGACTGGCAATCAGCCCCAGCATTTT.

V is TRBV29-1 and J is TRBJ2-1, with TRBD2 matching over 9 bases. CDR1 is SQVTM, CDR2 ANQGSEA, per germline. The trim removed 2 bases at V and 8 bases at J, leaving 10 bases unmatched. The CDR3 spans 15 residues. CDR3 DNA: TGCAGCGTTGAACCACGGCGGGAGGGCGGGTATGAGCAGTTCTTC. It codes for CSVEPRREGGYEQFF.

CDR3 nucleotides: TGTGCCAGCAGCCGTATAGCGGCAAACGTCCACGAGCAGTACTTC. Translated, it gives CASSRIAANVHEQYF. The chain uses TRBV7-9 and TRBJ2-7; a possible D gene is TRBD2 (6 bases). Trimming left V 5 bases short and J 5 bases short, with 19 bases between. This CDR3 spans 15 amino acids. CDR1 is SEHNR and CDR2 is FQNEAQ in the germline V gene (reference sequence).

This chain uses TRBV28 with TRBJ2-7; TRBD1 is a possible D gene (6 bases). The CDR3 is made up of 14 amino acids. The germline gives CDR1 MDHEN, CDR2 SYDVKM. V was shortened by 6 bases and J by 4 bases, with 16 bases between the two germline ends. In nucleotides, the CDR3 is TGTGCCAGCAGCCACCGGGACACCATATACGAGCAGTACTTC. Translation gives CASSHRDTIYEQYF.

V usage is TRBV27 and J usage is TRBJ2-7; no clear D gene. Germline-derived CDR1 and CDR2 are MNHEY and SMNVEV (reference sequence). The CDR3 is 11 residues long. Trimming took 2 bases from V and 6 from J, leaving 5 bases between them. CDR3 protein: CASSLRSEQYF. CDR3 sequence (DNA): TGTGCCAGCAGTTTAAGGAGCGAGCAGTACTTC.

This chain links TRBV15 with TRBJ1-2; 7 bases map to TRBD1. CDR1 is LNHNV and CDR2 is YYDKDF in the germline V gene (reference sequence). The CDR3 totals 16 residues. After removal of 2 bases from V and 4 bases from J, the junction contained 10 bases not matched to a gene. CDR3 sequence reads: CATSRTRTGSPYGYTF. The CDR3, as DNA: TGTGCCACCAGCAGAACAAGGACAGGAAGCCCCTATGGCTACACCTTC.

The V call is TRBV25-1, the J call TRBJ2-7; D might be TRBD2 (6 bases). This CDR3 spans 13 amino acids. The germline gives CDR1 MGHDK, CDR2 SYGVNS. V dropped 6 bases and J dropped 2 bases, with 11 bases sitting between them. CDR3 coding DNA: TGTGCCAGCAGGGAGGGGAGAACCTACGAGCAGTACTTC. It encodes CASREGRTYEQYF.

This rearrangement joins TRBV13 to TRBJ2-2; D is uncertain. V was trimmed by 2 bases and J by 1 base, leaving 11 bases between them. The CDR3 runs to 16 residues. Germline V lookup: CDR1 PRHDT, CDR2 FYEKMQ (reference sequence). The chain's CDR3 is CASSLLSLRNTGELFF. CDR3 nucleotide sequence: TGTGCCAGCAGCTTACTATCTCTCCGGAACACCGGGGAGCTGTTTTTT.

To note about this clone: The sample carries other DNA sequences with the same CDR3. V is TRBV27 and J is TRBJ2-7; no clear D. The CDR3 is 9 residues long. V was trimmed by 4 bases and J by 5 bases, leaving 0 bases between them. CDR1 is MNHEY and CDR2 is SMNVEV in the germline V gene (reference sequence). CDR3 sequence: CASSYEQYF. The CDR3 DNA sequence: TGTGCCAGCAGTTACGAGCAGTACTTC.

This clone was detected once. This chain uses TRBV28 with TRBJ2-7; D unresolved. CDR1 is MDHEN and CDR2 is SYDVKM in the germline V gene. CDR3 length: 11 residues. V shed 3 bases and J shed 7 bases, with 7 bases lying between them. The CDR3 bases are TGTGCCAGCAGTTTGGTAGAAGAGCAGTACTTC. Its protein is CASSLVEEQYF.

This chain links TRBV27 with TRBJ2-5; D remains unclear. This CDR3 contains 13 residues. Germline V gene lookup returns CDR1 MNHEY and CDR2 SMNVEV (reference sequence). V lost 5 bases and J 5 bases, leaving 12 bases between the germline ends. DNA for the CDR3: TGTGCCAGCAGTCACCTCGACGGTGAGACCCAGTACTTC. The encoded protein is CASSHLDGETQYF.

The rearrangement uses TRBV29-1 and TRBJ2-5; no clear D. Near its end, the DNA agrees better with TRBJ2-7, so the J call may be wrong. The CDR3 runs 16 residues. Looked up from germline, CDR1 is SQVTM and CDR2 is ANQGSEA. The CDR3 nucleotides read TGCAGCGTTGAAGACGCGGAAGGAGTCGAGCCCTACGAGCAGTACTTC. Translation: CSVEDAEGVEPYEQYF.

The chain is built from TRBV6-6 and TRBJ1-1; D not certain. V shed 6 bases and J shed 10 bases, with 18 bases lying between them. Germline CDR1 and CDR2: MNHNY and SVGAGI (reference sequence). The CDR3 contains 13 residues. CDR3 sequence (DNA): TGTGCCAGCAGCCACGGCGGTGCGCTGACAGCTTTCTTT. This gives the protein CASSHGGALTAFF.

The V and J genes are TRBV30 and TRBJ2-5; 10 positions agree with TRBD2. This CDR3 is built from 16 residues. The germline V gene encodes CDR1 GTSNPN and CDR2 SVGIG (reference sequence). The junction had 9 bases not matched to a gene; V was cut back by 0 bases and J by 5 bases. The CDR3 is CAWSVGLAGETETQYF. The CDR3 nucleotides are TGTGCCTGGAGTGTGGGCCTAGCGGGAGAAACGGAGACCCAGTACTTC.

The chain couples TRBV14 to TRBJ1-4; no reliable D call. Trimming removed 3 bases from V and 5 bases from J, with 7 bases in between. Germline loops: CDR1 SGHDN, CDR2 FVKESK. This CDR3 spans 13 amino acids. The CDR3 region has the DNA TGTGCCAGCAGCCAGTTGACAAATGAAAAACTGTTTTTT. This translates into CASSQLTNEKLFF.